This T cell receptor beta chain emerged from a study of post-analysis software for immune sequencing data. Germline loops: CDR1 LNHNV, CDR2 YYDKDF (reference sequence). V was pared by 2 bases and J by 5 bases, with 9 bases between. The CDR3 runs to 13 residues. Every TCR beta cDNA library bore unique molecular identifiers. There were roughly 0.95 to 11 million T cells, and 480,000 or so cDNA molecules came from them. TCRdb reanalysed the PCR reads using MiXCR and keeps one entry per CDR3 protein. The sample includes some 370,000 distinct CDR3 sequences, about a third of them seen just once. This clonotype was counted a few times. What it recognizes is unknown. Study outcomes and limitations: Comparison of patients with controls showed roughly five TRBV segments more frequent in patients, TRBV5-6, TRBV5-1 and TRBV20-1 among them.

The chain combines TRBV15 with TRBJ1-1, with D unresolved. Sample: blood. This TCR was recovered from a girl aged 5-17 years with multiple sclerosis. The CDR3 coding sequence is TGTGCCACCAGCAGATCCTGGGAAACTGAAGCTTTCTTT. Amino acid sequence: CATSRSWETEAFF.